The next 32 T cell receptor beta chains were all read from a single sample in a study of tumor-infiltrating lymphocytes in primary liver carcinoma (dated by TCRdb to 2017 to 2019). Total RNA and DNA were co-extracted without cell sorting from about 19-30 mg of bulk tissue using the AllPrep DNA/RNA mini kit. Sequencing used an Illumina HiSeq 2500. Starting from around 500 ng total RNA, TCRbeta-specific cDNA was produced by reverse transcription with a constant-region primer and ProtoScript II reverse transcriptase. The TCRbeta libraries were prepared through three rounds of nested multiplex PCR following a slightly modified ARM-PCR procedure. Each of the first two PCR rounds ran for nine to ten cycles and used multiplex TRBV1-TRBV30 forward primers together with a Cbeta reverse primer. Starting from the raw public reads, TCRdb applied fastp trimming at Q25, assembled clones with MiXCR and retained in-frame beta chains. Every distinct CDR3 protein forms one entry, paired with its most common genes and DNA. The sample has 50,000 to 65,000 distinct CDR3 sequences on record, 71% of them singletons. The ten largest make up around 44% of the sample.

The sample comprised liver tumor tissue from sampling region 4. In light of the paper, this sample's cell subset or site label describes: tumor region T4, right-lateral pole. Receptors were obtained from a man aged 35-49 years with primary liver carcinoma and hepatitis B virus infection.

This clonotype was observed many times. This chain joins TRBV29-1 and TRBJ1-1; weak D call: TRBD1 (5 bases). Per the germline V gene, CDR1 is SQVTM and CDR2 is ANQGSEA. The CDR3 is made up of 13 amino acids. V gave up 4 bases and J gave up 3 bases, with 12 bases separating them. The CDR3 spells CSVVMQGDTEAFF. As DNA, the CDR3 is TGCAGCGTTGTAATGCAGGGAGACACTGAAGCTTTCTTT.

DNA of the CDR3: TGCAGTGCTAGACGCCAGGTTGGGGGCGGGACTGAAGCTTTCTTT. The encoded protein is CSARRQVGGGTEAFF. The V and J genes are TRBV20-1 and TRBJ1-1; TRBD1 might be the D (6 bases). The germline V gene encodes CDR1 DFQATT and CDR2 SNEGSKA (reference sequence). This CDR3 spans 15 amino acids. V lost 2 bases and J 5 bases, leaving 18 bases between the germline ends.

Points on this clonotype: Germline and junction disagree at one end, which may indicate a read error. V gene TRBV29-1 combines with J gene TRBJ2-1; no firm D call. Per germline, CDR1 SQVTM and CDR2 ANQGSEA. The CDR3 spans 14 residues. CDR3 bases: TGCAGCGTTGGGCACCAGTTAGCCTACAATGAGGAGTTCTTC. Its protein is CSVGHQLAYNEEFF.

As concerns this clonotype: No conserved phenylalanine or tryptophan is present at the end of the CDR3, so a read error is the likely explanation. V usage is TRBV5-1 and J usage is TRBJ2-2, with a tentative D call TRBD2 (6 bases). V lost 1 base and J lost 7, with 20 bases in between. Germline V CDR1 and CDR2: SGHRS, YFSETQ. CDR3 length equals 17 residues. The CDR3 loop is CASSLSSGTALGGELFS. The CDR3 DNA follows: TGCGCCAGCAGCTTGTCGTCCGGGACTGCCCTCGGCGGGGAGCTGTTTTCT.

This clonotype appeared a few times. The genes are TRBV29-1 and TRBJ2-3; possible D gene TRBD1, 5 bases. V lost 3 bases and J lost 2, with 15 bases in between. The CDR3 contains 15 residues. The V gene's germline CDR1 is SQVTM and CDR2 ANQGSEA. The CDR3 sequence: CSVEGRAGNTDTQYF. The CDR3 nucleotides are TGCAGCGTTGAGGGCAGGGCCGGCAACACAGATACGCAGTATTTT.

This clonotype was counted a single time. A read error may produce the germline difference seen at one junction end. The rearrangement uses TRBV4-2 and TRBJ2-2; D remains unclear. The CDR3 is 18 residues long. The germline CDR1 and CDR2 sequences are LGHNA and YNFKEQ. This chain's CDR3 is CASSQQRFSQVNTWELFF. The DNA of the CDR3 is TGTGCCAGCAGCCAACAGCGATTTAGTCAGGTGAACACCTGGGAGCTGTTTTTT.

On this clonotype: In this CDR3 the conserved last residue, phenylalanine or tryptophan, is missing, so a read error is likely. This chain connects TRBV11-3 to TRBJ2-1; TRBD2 matches at 7 bases. The CDR3 loop spans 17 amino acids. V shed 3 bases and J 12 bases; nucleotides not matched to a gene: 20. The V gene's germline CDR1 is SGHNT and CDR2 YENEEA. In DNA form, the CDR3 reads TGTGCCAGCAGCTTGGGCCTTACTAGCGCCTCCTACATTGGGCAGTTCCTC. It specifies CASSLGLTSASYIGQFL.

The J gene is TRBJ2-5, the V gene TRBV9; the match to TRBD1 covers 8 bases. Trimming took 4 bases from V and 3 from J; bases not matched to a gene: 8. CDR1 is SGDLS and CDR2 is YYNGEE in the germline V gene. The CDR3 consists of 15 residues. CDR3 nucleotide sequence: TGTGCCAGCAGCCCCCACCGGGACAGGAAAGAGACCCAGTACTTC. Translating gives CASSPHRDRKETQYF.

The V gene is TRBV7-9, the J gene TRBJ2-5, with 7 bases matching TRBD2. The CDR3 is 16 amino acids. Germline CDR1 and CDR2: SEHNR and FQNEAQ (reference sequence). The V and J ends lost 7 bases and 2 bases, in that order; junction bases with no gene match: 13. The DNA for the CDR3 is TGTGCCAGCAACAAACTGACTATCGGGAGGCAAGAGACCCAGTACTTC. This codes for CASNKLTIGRQETQYF.

The chain has TRBV10-3 and TRBJ2-7; the D is unclear. The germline gives CDR1 ENHRY, CDR2 SYGVKD. Trimming shortened V by 3 bases and J by 8 bases, and 8 bases separated the two germline ends. The CDR3 is 11 amino acids. Here the CDR3 reads CAISEAGQQYF. CDR3 DNA: TGTGCCATCAGTGAAGCCGGGCAGCAGTACTTC.

The chain carries TRBV19 and TRBJ2-7; possibly TRBD2 for D (5 bases). The germline V and J ends were trimmed by 2 bases and 0 bases, with 14 bases remaining between them. The germline gives CDR1 LNHDA, CDR2 SQIVND (reference sequence). The CDR3 is 16 residues long. The CDR3 sequence: CASSISPDLSSYEQYF. Here the CDR3 DNA reads TGTGCCAGTAGTATATCCCCGGACTTGAGCTCCTACGAGCAGTACTTC.

This clonotype appeared once. V usage is TRBV29-1 and J usage is TRBJ1-1; D uncertain. The CDR3 contains 13 residues. V was shortened by 6 bases and J by 3 bases, with 14 bases between the two germline ends. Germline CDR1 is SQVTM and CDR2 is ANQGSEA. The DNA for the CDR3 is TGCAGCGTGACGGTAGGCGGGGACACTGAAGCTTTCTTT. Residues: CSVTVGGDTEAFF.

This clonotype was observed many times. V usage is TRBV6-2 or TRBV6-3 and J usage is TRBJ2-1, with 11 bases fitting TRBD2. Germline V gene sequence: CDR1 MNHEY, CDR2 SVGEGT. V shed 6 bases and J 7 bases; nucleotides not matched to a gene: 2. There are 13 residues in the CDR3. The CDR3 DNA follows: TGTGCCAGCAGACCTAGCGGGAGGAATGAGCAGTTCTTC. It is translated as CASRPSGRNEQFF.

This clonotype was found many times. V and J are TRBV5-5 and TRBJ1-1; perhaps TRBD1 as D (6 bases). Germline V gives CDR1 SGHKS, CDR2 YYEKEE (reference sequence). Trimming shortened V by 2 bases and J by 0 bases, and 17 bases separated the two germline ends. The CDR3 has 17 amino acids. The CDR3 nucleotides are TGTGCCAGCAGCTTTGGGGGGCAGTGGGGGATGAACACTGAAGCTTTCTTT. Protein: CASSFGGQWGMNTEAFF.

The chain carries TRBV29-1 and TRBJ2-5, with 8 bases lining up with TRBD2. There are 14 residues in the CDR3. V trimming: 7 bases; J trimming: 5 bases; junction bases outside the gene matches: 12. CDR1 is SQVTM, CDR2 ANQGSEA, per germline. This chain's CDR3 is CSAEDNASGETQYF. Written as DNA, the CDR3 is TGCAGCGCCGAAGATAATGCTAGCGGGGAGACCCAGTACTTC.

About this clonotype itself: An end of the junction does not agree with germline; a read error may underlie this. J is TRBJ2-5 and V is TRBV11-2, with D possibly matching TRBD2 (5 bases). The V gene's germline CDR1 is SGHAT and CDR2 FQNNGV. The CDR3 is made up of 18 amino acids. In nucleotides, the CDR3 is TGTTCCAGCAGCTTTGCGAGGCTAGCCCTGGGAAAAGAAGAGACCCAGTACTTC. The encoded protein is CSSSFARLALGKEETQYF.

This clonotype turned up a few times. Its ends do not fully match the called genes, so a read error is possible. J is TRBJ2-7 and V is TRBV29-1, with TRBD2 identical over 13 bases. This CDR3 is 15 amino acids long. CDR1 is SQVTM and CDR2 is ANQGSEA in the germline V gene. This chain's CDR3 is CSVHGTSGESYEQCF. For the CDR3, the DNA is TGCAGCGTACACGGGACTAGCGGGGAGTCCTACGAGCAGTGCTTC.

The V gene is TRBV29-1, the J gene TRBJ2-3; possibly TRBD1 for D (6 bases). Germline CDR1 SQVTM, CDR2 ANQGSEA. CDR3 length equals 15 residues. The CDR3 nucleotides are TGCAACGTAGGACGGGACACTACTAGCACAGATACGCAGTATTTT. As protein: CNVGRDTTSTDTQYF.

This clonotype was seen only once. The V and J genes are TRBV5-1 and TRBJ2-1; 7 positions match TRBD2. The CDR3 contains 18 residues. J was trimmed by 5 bases and V by 3 bases; bases with no gene match: 17. The germline V gene encodes CDR1 SGHRS and CDR2 YFSETQ. CDR3 sequence (DNA): TGCGCCAGCAGCTCTATCGGACTGGCGGGAGCGGTGAACAATGAGCAGTTCTTC. Protein product: CASSSIGLAGAVNNEQFF.

This clonotype has at least ten counts. The chain employs TRBV12-3 or TRBV12-4 and TRBJ2-1; TRBD1 matches 7 bases. V gave up 4 bases and J gave up 0 bases; unmatched junction bases: 6. CDR3 length: 16 amino acids. CDR3 bases: TGTGCCAGCAGTTCTCGGACAGGAGTCTCCTACAATGAGCAGTTCTTC. Its protein is CASSSRTGVSYNEQFF.

The chain employs TRBV5-5 and TRBJ2-1, with unresolved D. Germline V gene sequence: CDR1 SGHKS, CDR2 YYEKEE (reference sequence). The V end lost 5 bases, the J end lost 4 bases, and 16 bases lay between the germline ends. The CDR3 runs to 15 residues. The CDR3 region is CASSLDLPPYNEQFF. The CDR3 DNA is TGTGCCAGCAGTCTTGACCTTCCCCCATACAATGAGCAGTTCTTC.

This chain links TRBV6-2 or TRBV6-3 with TRBJ2-1; D remains unclear. V shed 5 bases and J shed 2 bases, with 22 bases lying between them. The CDR3 is made up of 18 amino acids. Germline V gene data show CDR1 as MNHEY and CDR2 as SVGEGT. CDR3 protein: CASSPHRHIGFPYNEQFF. DNA for the CDR3: TGTGCCAGCAGTCCCCACCGTCATATAGGGTTCCCCTACAATGAGCAGTTCTTC.

As regards this clonotype: This may be a read error, as it is one base from a much larger clone. The CDR3 sequence is CAWSGRAGGRTDTWYF. The CDR3 bases are TGTGCCTGGAGTGGGAGAGCAGGGGGCAGAACAGATACGTGGTATTTT. V usage is TRBV30 and J usage is TRBJ2-3; 8 nucleotides align to TRBD1. CDR1 and CDR2 (germline): GTSNPN, SVGIG (reference sequence). This CDR3 has 16 residues. J was trimmed by 14 bases and V by 1 base; bases with no gene match: 20.

This clonotype was counted between two and nine times. V usage is TRBV11-2 and J usage is TRBJ2-2; TRBD2 aligns across 12 bases. The CDR3 has 16 residues. V was clipped by 3 bases and J by 8 bases; unmatched bases: 7. CDR1 and CDR2 (germline): SGHAT, FQNNGV. CDR3 amino acids: CASSFRLAGDAGELFF. CDR3 DNA sequence: TGTGCCAGCAGCTTCCGACTAGCGGGAGATGCGGGGGAGCTGTTTTTT.

Notes on this clonotype: A much larger clone differs by one base, so this may be a read error. V gene TRBV2 combines with J gene TRBJ1-5; 7 bases match TRBD1. Germline values: CDR1 SNHLY, CDR2 FYNNEI. CDR3 length: 13 amino acids. The CDR3 region has the DNA TGTGCCATCAGTGAGGGACAGTTTCAGCCCCAGCATTTT. Residues: CAISEGQFQPQHF.

In its sample, this clonotype was seen a few times. This rearrangement joins TRBV29-1 to TRBJ2-1; D call uncertain. V lost 4 bases and J 4 bases, leaving 14 bases between the germline ends. The CDR3 runs to 14 residues. CDR1 and CDR2 from the germline V gene are SQVTM and ANQGSEA. CDR3 sequence reads: CSVAPARSYNEQFF. In DNA form, the CDR3 reads TGCAGCGTTGCCCCCGCGAGATCATACAATGAGCAGTTCTTC.

Notes on this clonotype: No conserved phenylalanine or tryptophan ends this CDR3, so it is likely a read error. The V gene is TRBV29-1, the J gene TRBJ2-1, with D hard to call. This CDR3 contains 16 residues. In germline, CDR1 is SQVTM, CDR2 ANQGSEA. The CDR3 loop is CSVDLLDASSYNEQFY. CDR3 in DNA: TGCAGTGTTGATCTTCTGGATGCCAGCTCCTACAATGAGCAGTTCTAC.

This clonotype was counted a few times. The junction departs from germline at one end; a sequencing error may be responsible. The chain links TRBV4-2 to TRBJ2-2; possibly TRBD2 for D (6 bases). Germline CDR1 reads LGHNA; CDR2 reads YNFKEQ. The CDR3 consists of 16 residues. The CDR3 protein is CVSSQDPSENTGELLF. The CDR3 DNA is TGTGTCAGCAGCCAAGATCCTAGCGAGAACACCGGGGAGCTGCTTTTT.

This clonotype was recorded many times. V gene TRBV7-9 combines with J gene TRBJ2-1, with TRBD2 matching over 10 bases. The junction had 13 bases not matched to a gene; V was cut back by 2 bases and J by 6 bases. Germline V gives CDR1 SEHNR, CDR2 FQNEAQ (reference sequence). CDR3 length: 18 residues. The CDR3 protein is CASSLRLAGEVEGNEQFF. The CDR3 coding sequence is TGTGCCAGCAGCTTACGTCTAGCGGGAGAGGTAGAAGGCAATGAGCAGTTCTTC.

This chain joins TRBV4-1 and TRBJ2-5; a weak D match, TRBD2 (6 bases). V lost 1 base and J lost 4, with 16 bases in between. Germline V CDR1 and CDR2: MGHRA, YSYEKL. This CDR3 has 16 residues. CDR3: CASSQGSSSERETQYF. CDR3 sequence (DNA): TGCGCCAGCAGCCAAGGGTCGTCTAGCGAGAGAGAGACCCAGTACTTC.

On this clonotype itself: The conserved closing phenylalanine or tryptophan is absent in this CDR3, likely reflecting a read error. The limits of the CDR3 on the DNA are not certain, so only TCRdb's listed CDR3 is given. The V and J genes are TRBV6-2 or TRBV6-3 and TRBJ2-7; the DNA was not used to check the table's D call, TRBD1. Including both end residues, the CDR3 is 14 amino acids long. From germline, CDR1 is MNHEY and CDR2 SVGEGT. Here the CDR3 reads CASSLRDRAHEQHL.

This clonotype was counted at least ten times. The CDR3 protein is CASSSSPYEQYF. The CDR3, as DNA: TGTGCCAGCAGCTCCTCCCCCTACGAGCAGTACTTC. The chain employs TRBV7-8 and TRBJ2-7; D ambiguous. The CDR3 runs 12 residues. V was clipped by 4 bases and J by 2 bases, with 6 bases between them. In germline, CDR1 is SGHVS, CDR2 FQNEAQ.